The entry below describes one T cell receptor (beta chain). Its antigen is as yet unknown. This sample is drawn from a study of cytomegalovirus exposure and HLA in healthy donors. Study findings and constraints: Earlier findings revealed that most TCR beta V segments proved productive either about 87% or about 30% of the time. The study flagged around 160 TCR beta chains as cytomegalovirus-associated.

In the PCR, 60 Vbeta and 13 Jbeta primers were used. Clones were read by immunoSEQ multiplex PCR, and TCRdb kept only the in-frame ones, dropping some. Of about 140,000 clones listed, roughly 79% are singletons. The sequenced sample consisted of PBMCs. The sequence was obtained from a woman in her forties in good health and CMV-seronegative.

The CDR3 bases are TGCGCCAGCAGTGAGTCCGCAGGGGGCTTATCGGCCCCGCAGTATTTT. Residues: CASSESAGGLSAPQYF. The J gene is TRBJ2-3, the V gene TRBV10-2; TRBD1 aligns across 8 bases. The CDR3 extends over 16 amino acids. Losses at the gene ends were 0 bases for V and 10 bases for J; bases not matched to a gene: 12. Germline V gene data show CDR1 as WSHSY and CDR2 as SAAADI.